The subject of this entry is one T cell receptor beta chain. Its antigen is currently not known. One junction end does not reproduce the germline sequence, and a read error may be involved. A case-control design nested within a healthcare worker cohort in London, UK, was used, with weekly nasopharyngeal swab PCR tests and blood sampling performed. Between 23 and 31 March 2020, the week of the UK lockdown, healthcare workers were enrolled and then followed up weekly for as long as 16 weeks. The data belong to a study of early T cells in non-severe SARS-CoV-2 infection (dated by TCRdb to about 2021). Regarding the complete study: Because TCR sequencing relied on bulk RNA taken from unsorted whole blood, pairing of alpha and beta chains was not possible. The paper as a whole reports these results and caveats: VDJdb matching was skewed toward anti-spike CD8 responses and likely underestimated virus-specific expansions by missing private and CD4 specificities.

The germline V gene specifies SGHRS as CDR1 and YFSETQ as CDR2. Counted from cysteine to phenylalanine, this CDR3 has 14 amino acids. Left in the record is the CDR3 DNA by itself, 42 bases read in frame from the first base. The method behind the library was 5' RACE. TCRdb names NextSeq 500 as the instrument used. To correct for sequencing error and PCR bias, the TCR library protocol tagged individual cDNA molecules with unique molecular identifiers. Both TCR alpha and beta chains were sequenced, and tight co-correlation was observed between alpha and beta sequence abundances in each sample. On the study's bioinformatics: V gene, J gene and CDR3 annotation of TCR sequences was performed with Decombinator V4. Expanded TCRs were defined as changing significantly between any two time points under a Poisson model with p below 0.0001. Abundances of TCRs were expressed as counts per million after normalisation to the total number of TCRs sequenced in each sample. TRAV1-2 paired with TRAJ12, TRAJ20 or TRAJ33 defined MAIT TCRs, while TRAV10 paired with TRAJ18 defined iNKT TCRs. VDJdb, accessed on 1 November 2021, was searched for TCRs annotated for CMV, EBV and SARS-CoV-2, and TCRs annotated for more than one antigen were excluded. The raw public reads went through TCRdb reprocessing: fastp at Q25, MiXCR clone calling, in-frame beta chains kept. Merged by CDR3 protein, the rows form single entries marked with the most common genes and DNA. The V and J calls and clone size are TCRdb's, not the authors'. For this sample the table gives roughly 65,000 distinct CDR3 sequences, of which over 9% were detected only once. The ten largest make up around 1.7% of the sample.

The source of this sequence is an adult who was a healthcare worker with PCR-confirmed SARS-CoV-2 infection or an uninfected control (not recorded which). The sequenced sample was whole blood. The rearranged chain carries TRBV5-1 and TRBJ1-1; TRBD1 fits 8 bases in the junction. The nucleotide sequence reads as follows: TGCGCCAGCAGCGGGACAGGTTATGGCACTGAAGTTTTCTTT. It encodes CASSGTGYGTEVFF.